One TCR beta chain is described in this entry. The data were obtained in a study of blood T cell repertoires in COVID-19. Study processing details: Estimation of nucleated cell counts was performed using reference gene primer amplification. Repertoires were generated with immunoSEQ multiplex PCR, while TCRdb's copy carries only in-frame clones and drops some. That table gives V, J and clone size, and the DNA gave D and trimming. This sample yields 130,000 to 150,000 clones, of which about four fifths are seen a single time; 6% to 7.5% belongs to the top ten. V shed 4 bases and J 5 bases; nucleotides not matched to a gene: 8. CDR3 size: 15 residues. CDR1 SGHRS and CDR2 YFSETQ come from the germline V gene.

The chain combines TRBV5-1 with TRBJ2-2, with 7 bases fitting TRBD1. The TCR comes from a human donor in a cohort sampled during active COVID-19. The sequenced sample consisted of peripheral blood. In nucleotides, the CDR3 is TGCGCCAGCAGCCTGAGACAGGGATGGACCGGGGAGCTGTTTTTT. Translated: CASSLRQGWTGELFF.